This T cell receptor (beta chain) emerged from a study of blood T cell repertoires in COVID-19. Across the study: Sites in the United States, Italy and Spain provided acute and convalescent COVID-19 samples.

The V and J ends lost 5 bases and 0 bases respectively, with 11 bases between them. The length of the CDR3 is 15 residues. In germline, CDR1 is MDHEN, CDR2 SYDVKM. Authors' data handling: Reference gene primer amplification gave nucleated cell count estimates. Some clones are missing from TCRdb's copy, which holds only in-frame ones; the method was immunoSEQ multiplex PCR. That table furnishes V, J and clone size, whereas the DNA furnished D and trimming. The table has more than 250,000 clones, around 90% seen once. This chain joins TRBV28 and TRBJ1-5; the D is unclear. The origin of this receptor is a young man who had recovered from COVID-19. Sequencing was carried out using peripheral blood. This chain's CDR3 is CASSPYRYSNQPQHF. In nucleotides, the CDR3 is TGTGCCAGCAGTCCCTACCGGTATAGCAATCAGCCCCAGCATTTT.